These 25 T cell receptor beta chains came from one sample sequenced in a study of PD-1 blockade in mismatch repair-deficient tumors. Generated by immunoSEQ multiplex PCR, the TCRdb table keeps only in-frame clones and is missing some. The sample lists about 130,000 clones; approximately 91% were seen once. The starting material was peripheral blood, obtained 72 weeks after starting pembrolizumab. All receptors derive from an adult with mismatch repair-deficient cancer.

The chain joins TRBV7-6 to TRBJ2-1; D uncertain. There are 12 residues in the CDR3. Germline V CDR1 and CDR2: SGHVS, FNYEAQ. V was cut by 1 base and J by 9 bases, with 7 bases left in between. The CDR3 nucleotides read TGTGCCAGCAGCTTAGGAAGGGTTGAGCAGTTCTTC. Translation gives CASSLGRVEQFF.

This chain joins TRBV7-9 and TRBJ2-5; 7 nucleotides agree with TRBD1. The length of the CDR3 is 17 residues. V trimming: 6 bases; J trimming: 0 bases; junction bases outside the gene matches: 13. Germline lookup yields CDR1 SEHNR and CDR2 FQNEAQ (reference sequence). CDR3 sequence reads: CASRKIWDSMYQETQYF. DNA for the CDR3: TGTGCCAGCAGAAAGATATGGGACAGTATGTACCAAGAGACCCAGTACTTC. The whole variable domain, remainder taken from reference TRBV7-9 and TRBJ2-5, is DTGVSQNPRHKITKRGQNVTFRCDPISEHNRLYWYRQTLGQGPEFLTYFQNEAQLEKSRLLSDRFSAERPKGSFSTLEIQRTEQGDSAMYLCASRKIWDSMYQETQYFGPGTRLLVL.

The rearrangement uses TRBV7-2 and TRBJ2-2; D is uncertain. V lost 5 bases and J 0 bases, leaving 7 bases between the germline ends. CDR1 and CDR2 from the germline V gene are SGHTA and FQGNSA. The CDR3 totals 14 residues. The CDR3 loop is CASSQTPNTGELFF. The DNA for the CDR3 is TGTGCCAGCAGCCAGACCCCGAACACCGGGGAGCTGTTTTTT.

The chain links TRBV21-1 to TRBJ2-7; TRBD2 is the table's D call and was not checked against the DNA. TRBV21-1 is classified as a pseudogene. The CDR3 consists of 17 residues. CDR3 coding DNA: TGTGCCAGGGGGATTAGAGTAGCGGGAGTTGCAAACTACGAGCAGTACTTC. As protein: CARGIRVAGVANYEQYF.

The chain carries TRBV11-2 and TRBJ2-3; D not resolved. This CDR3 has 15 residues. The germline V and J ends were trimmed by 1 base and 3 bases, with 11 bases remaining between them. Germline V gene lookup returns CDR1 SGHAT and CDR2 FQNNGV. CDR3 sequence reads: CASSLGASRTDTQYF. The CDR3 DNA reads as TGTGCCAGCAGCTTAGGTGCCAGCAGGACAGATACGCAGTATTTT.

CDR3 DNA sequence: TGTGCCAGCAGTGGGATCGTCGGGGTAGAGACCCAGTACTTC. Translated, it gives CASSGIVGVETQYF. V and J are TRBV2 and TRBJ2-5, with D possibly matching TRBD2 (5 bases). Trimming shortened V by 4 bases and J by 4 bases, and 13 bases separated the two germline ends. The CDR3 consists of 14 residues. Germline CDR1 SNHLY, CDR2 FYNNEI.

This rearrangement joins TRBV29-1 to TRBJ2-3; D remains ambiguous. This CDR3 region has 12 residues. V gave up 3 bases and J gave up 3 bases, with 7 bases separating them. CDR1 is SQVTM, CDR2 ANQGSEA, per germline. For the CDR3, the DNA is TGCAGCGTTGACGTGACAACAGATACGCAGTATTTT. It translates to CSVDVTTDTQYF.

The rearrangement links TRBV30 to TRBJ2-7; 8 positions agree with TRBD1. Germline assignment: CDR1 GTSNPN and CDR2 SVGIG (reference sequence). J lost 5 bases, V lost 2 bases, and 14 bases had no gene match. This CDR3 is built from 16 residues. CDR3 loop: CAWSPRGQGAINEQYF. Here the CDR3 DNA reads TGTGCCTGGAGTCCCCGGGGGCAGGGGGCGATAAACGAGCAGTACTTC. The full variable domain, its missing parts supplied by reference TRBV30 and TRBJ2-7, is SQTIHQWPATLVQPVGSPLSLECTVEGTSNPNLYWYRQAAGRGLQLLFYSVGIGQISSEVPQNLSASRPQDRQFILSSKKLLLSDSGFYLCAWSPRGQGAINEQYFGPGTRLTVT.

The chain recombines TRBV29-1 with TRBJ2-5; no definite D call. This CDR3 region has 13 residues. Per germline, CDR1 SQVTM and CDR2 ANQGSEA. V was trimmed by 3 bases and J by 2 bases, leaving 10 bases between them. The CDR3 reads CSVEVVLQETQYF. The CDR3 DNA is TGCAGCGTTGAGGTAGTTTTACAAGAGACCCAGTACTTC.

This chain joins TRBV6-1 and TRBJ2-7, with unresolved D. The V gene's germline CDR1 is MNHNS and CDR2 SASEGT. The CDR3 runs 13 residues. V was cut by 3 bases and J by 3 bases, with 9 bases left in between. This CDR3 is CASSDRQSYEQYF. CDR3 DNA sequence: TGTGCCAGCAGTGATAGGCAGAGCTACGAGCAGTACTTC.

The chain combines TRBV7-2 with TRBJ1-4; 7 positions match TRBD1. The CDR3 covers 17 residues. After removal of 3 bases from V and 0 bases from J, the junction contained 7 bases not matched to a gene. Germline loops: CDR1 SGHTA, CDR2 FQGNSA. The CDR3 region is CASSLNRGRSTNEKLFF. In DNA, the CDR3 is TGTGCCAGCAGCTTGAACAGGGGCCGGTCAACTAATGAAAAACTGTTTTTT.

The J gene is TRBJ2-3, the V gene TRBV6-5; D remains ambiguous. This CDR3 contains 13 residues. Trimming stripped 0 bases from V and 4 bases from J, with 5 bases between. CDR1 and CDR2 (germline): MNHEY, SVGAGI. The CDR3 coding sequence is TGTGCCAGCAGTTACTCGAGGTCAGATACGCAGTATTTT. Translated, it gives CASSYSRSDTQYF.

The chain carries TRBV4-3 and TRBJ2-7; possibly TRBD1 or TRBD2 for D (6 bases each). The V and J ends lost 8 bases and 2 bases respectively, with 13 bases between them. The CDR3 contains 13 residues. Per the germline V gene, CDR1 is LGHNA and CDR2 is YSLEER. CDR3: CASLRGRAYEQYF. The CDR3 DNA follows: TGCGCCAGCTTACGGGGGCGCGCCTACGAGCAGTACTTC.

The rearrangement uses TRBV25-1 and TRBJ2-7; TRBD2 matches 9 bases. This CDR3 has 17 residues. CDR1 is MGHDK and CDR2 is SYGVNS in the germline V gene. V shed 1 base, J shed 5 bases, and the junction held 12 bases outside the gene matches. The DNA of the CDR3 is TGTGCCAGCAGTGAATTGACTAGCGGAGAGGATTGGGACGAGCAGTACTTC. This gives the protein CASSELTSGEDWDEQYF.

This chain connects TRBV10-3 to TRBJ2-3; the D gene is possibly TRBD1 (5 bases). V was clipped by 2 bases and J by 5 bases, with 11 bases between them. Germline CDR1 and CDR2: ENHRY and SYGVKD. The CDR3 length is 14 residues. The DNA for the CDR3 is TGTGCCATCAGTGAGGGGGCAGGGTTAGATACGCAGTATTTT. It is translated as CAISEGAGLDTQYF.

The chain is built from TRBV7-8 and TRBJ2-7, with 7 nucleotides matching TRBD2. V lost 4 bases, J lost 5 bases, and 8 bases stayed unmatched. There are 14 residues in the CDR3. CDR1 and CDR2 (germline): SGHVS, FQNEAQ. The CDR3 nucleotides are TGTGCCAGCAGCTGGGCTGGGGGAGGGCACGAGCAGTACTTC. Translating gives CASSWAGGGHEQYF.

The count of this clone is one. The chain employs TRBV10-3 and TRBJ2-1, with D possibly being TRBD2 (5 bases). Germline V gene data show CDR1 as ENHRY and CDR2 as SYGVKD. This CDR3 region has 16 residues. V lost 4 bases and J 7 bases, leaving 20 bases between the germline ends. The CDR3 is CAISGSPTGNPNEQFF. The CDR3 DNA reads as TGTGCCATCAGTGGGAGCCCTACGGGAAACCCTAATGAGCAGTTCTTC.

The CDR3 loop is CASSPIGPGELFF. The CDR3 DNA reads as TGTGCCAGCAGCCCAATCGGACCCGGGGAGCTGTTTTTT. This chain links TRBV7-2 with TRBJ2-2; D not certain. V gave up 5 bases and J gave up 6 bases, with 10 bases separating them. Looked up from germline, CDR1 is SGHTA and CDR2 is FQGNSA. This CDR3 contains 13 residues.

The gene calls are TRBV5-4 and TRBJ2-7; 12 bases are a match to TRBD2. The CDR3 loop spans 16 amino acids. The V and J ends lost 4 bases and 6 bases, in that order; junction bases with no gene match: 11. Germline CDR1 and CDR2: SGHNT and YYREEE (reference sequence). This CDR3 is CASSQGTSGSRGEQYF. In DNA form, the CDR3 reads TGTGCCAGCAGCCAGGGGACTAGCGGGTCCAGGGGCGAGCAGTACTTC.

DNA for the CDR3: TGTGCCAGCAGCCGGGGAGGGGGACTCTACGAGCAGTACTTC. Its protein is CASSRGGGLYEQYF. The chain joins TRBV7-6 to TRBJ2-7; D is possibly TRBD2 (7 bases). CDR1 is SGHVS, CDR2 FNYEAQ, per germline. Trimming shortened V by 5 bases and J by 3 bases, and 14 bases separated the two germline ends. CDR3 length: 14 amino acids.

This chain uses TRBV14 with TRBJ2-1; TRBD1 aligns across 12 bases. The CDR3 is 18 residues long. Germline CDR1 SGHDN, CDR2 FVKESK. V was clipped by 0 bases and J by 8 bases; unmatched bases: 11. The chain's CDR3 is CASSQDPSPGQGAYEQFF. The CDR3 DNA reads TGTGCCAGCAGCCAAGATCCATCGCCGGGACAGGGGGCATATGAGCAGTTCTTC. The full variable domain, with the rest looked up from reference TRBV14 and TRBJ2-1, is EAGVTQFPSHSVIEKGQTVTLRCDPISGHDNLYWYRRVMGKEIKFLLHFVKESKQDESGMPNNRFLAERTGGTYSTLKVQPAELEDSGVYFCASSQDPSPGQGAYEQFFGPGTRLTVL.

J is TRBJ2-2 and V is TRBV6-1, with 9 bases that match TRBD1. CDR1 and CDR2 (germline): MNHNS, SASEGT. V lost 2 bases and J lost 4; bases outside the gene matches: 14. The CDR3 is made up of 19 amino acids. The CDR3 loop reads CASSERDRERIRLTGELFF. The CDR3 nucleotides are TGTGCCAGCAGTGAACGGGACAGGGAACGAATCAGGCTCACCGGGGAGCTGTTTTTT.

This chain joins TRBV4-1 and TRBJ2-2; no clear D. This CDR3 has 16 residues. Trimming removed 2 bases from V and 6 bases from J, with 16 bases in between. Germline V CDR1 and CDR2: MGHRA, YSYEKL. CDR3 sequence reads: CASSQRNPTEAGELFF. CDR3 in DNA: TGCGCCAGCAGCCAACGCAACCCGACGGAAGCCGGGGAGCTGTTTTTT.

The chain is built from TRBV7-9 and TRBJ2-1, with D possibly TRBD2 on 6 matching bases. This CDR3 comprises 16 residues. V lost 2 bases, J lost 1 base, and 12 bases lay in between. Germline loops: CDR1 SEHNR, CDR2 FQNEAQ (reference sequence). CDR3 region: CASSLTYGSSYNEQFF. DNA of the CDR3: TGTGCCAGCAGCTTAACTTACGGGAGTTCCTACAATGAGCAGTTCTTC.

Comment on this clone: One junction end does not reproduce the germline sequence, and a read error may be involved. The rearrangement joins TRBV30 to TRBJ2-1; D possibly uses TRBD1 or TRBD2 (6 bases each). This CDR3 contains 11 residues. Per the germline V gene, CDR1 is GTSNPN and CDR2 is SVGIG (reference sequence). Here the CDR3 DNA reads TGTGCCTGGAGTGAGGAGGGGACAAAAATCTTC. This encodes CAWSEEGTKIF.